The sequence of this T cell receptor beta chain was determined in a study of blood T cell repertoires in COVID-19. Turning to the study itself: The United States, Italy and Spain supplied acute and convalescent COVID-19 samples. From T cells, B-cell-depleted T cells, or PBMCs came the material, which was cDNA or gDNA.

Germline V gene lookup returns CDR1 SGHTA and CDR2 FQGNSA. CDR3 length: 11 amino acids. V was pared by 6 bases and J by 9 bases, with 2 bases of the junction left unmatched. Authors' methods: Estimates of nucleated cell counts were drawn from the amplification of reference gene primers. Sequencing used immunoSEQ multiplex PCR; TCRdb keeps in-frame clones, though not all of them. The V and J calls and clone size come from that table; D and trimming were worked out from the DNA. The profile shows around 160,000 clones, more than 75% of them singletons. V gene TRBV7-2 combines with J gene TRBJ2-1, with 7 bases that match TRBD1. The TCR comes from an older man with acute or convalescent COVID-19. Source material: peripheral blood. CDR3 in amino acids: CASRDRVEQFF. The CDR3 nucleotides are TGTGCCAGCAGAGACAGGGTTGAGCAGTTCTTC.